This T cell receptor (beta chain) derives from a study of T cells in narcolepsy listed by TCRdb under 2018. The study in broad terms: Healthy control donors were enrolled in the study alongside patients who had narcolepsy type 1 or type 2 (NT1, NT2). The study used TCR Vbeta sequencing to track clonotypes in blood and CSF while looking for autoreactive T cells in narcolepsy patients that target self-antigens of hypocretin neurons (hypocretin, TRIB2).

As regards this clone: It lacks a known antigen. The sample holds no much larger clone one base away, and base qualities are not on file.

Memory CD4+ T cells were sorted ex vivo from peripheral blood of narcolepsy patients and healthy controls for TCR Vbeta sequencing. Study-wide conclusions, independent of this receptor: Patients and controls had similar numbers of sequenced blood memory CD4+ clonotypes, with averages of 39,000 to 50,000 in patients and 33,354 in controls. Some blood memory CD4+ repertoires from patients and controls contained no sequences matching autoreactive T cell clones. In plots comparing CSF and blood CD4+ T cell clonotypes from the same patient, HCRT-specific and TRIB2-specific autoreactive clonotypes were highlighted. Autoreactive clonotypes were reported to be detected serially in the blood of the same patients and of different patients, but not in the blood of healthy controls.

The library came from the immunoSEQ multiplex PCR assay. Here the immuneACCESS table is served through TCRdb, limited to in-frame sequences with V and J called. Missing clones are a known gap in these copies; in checked studies unresolved V genes cover under half, and the rest lacks a known reason. The sample has about 40,000 clones on record, roughly 88% of them singletons. Roughly 1.2% of the sample is in the top ten clones. The germline V gene encodes CDR1 SGHTA and CDR2 FQGNSA. Including cysteine and phenylalanine, the CDR3 has 14 amino acids. Only the CDR3 part of the read is kept: 42 bases, read in frame from the first base. The trim is 5 bases for V and 5 bases for J, with a gap of 14 bases between the germline ends.

The sample comprised CD45RA- memory CD4+ T cells from PBMCs. This specimen's cell subset or site label, per the study, means: memory T cells sorted ex vivo from peripheral blood. Rearrangement joined TRBV7-2 to TRBJ2-3, with no confident D gene call. This receptor was identified in a human donor with narcolepsy. The DNA sequence reads TGTGCCAGCAGCCCTGGGTACATGGAAGATACGCAGTATTTT. Translated, this gives CASSPGYMEDTQYF.